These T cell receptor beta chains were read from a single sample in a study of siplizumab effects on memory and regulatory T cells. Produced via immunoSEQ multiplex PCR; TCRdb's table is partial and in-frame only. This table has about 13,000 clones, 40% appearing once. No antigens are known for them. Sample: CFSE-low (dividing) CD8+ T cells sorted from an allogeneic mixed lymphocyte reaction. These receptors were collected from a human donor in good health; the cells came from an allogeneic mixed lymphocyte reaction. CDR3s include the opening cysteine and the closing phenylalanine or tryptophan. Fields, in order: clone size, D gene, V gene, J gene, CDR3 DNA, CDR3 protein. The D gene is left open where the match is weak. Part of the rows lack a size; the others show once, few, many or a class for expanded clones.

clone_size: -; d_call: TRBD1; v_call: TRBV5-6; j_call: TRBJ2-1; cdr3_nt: TGTGCCAGCAGCTTTGGCCTTGCGGCTAGCGGACAGGGGAATGAGCAGTTCTTC; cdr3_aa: CASSFGLAASGQGNEQFF
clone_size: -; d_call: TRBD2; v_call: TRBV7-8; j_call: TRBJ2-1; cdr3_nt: TGTGCCAGCAGCCCTAGACTAGCGGGAGTAGACGAGCAGTTCTTC; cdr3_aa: CASSPRLAGVDEQFF
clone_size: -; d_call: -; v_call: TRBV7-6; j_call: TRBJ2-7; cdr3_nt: TGTGCCAGCAGCCCGACGGCGGAAGGGACCGCCTACGGGCAGTACTTC; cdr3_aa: CASSPTAEGTAYGQYF
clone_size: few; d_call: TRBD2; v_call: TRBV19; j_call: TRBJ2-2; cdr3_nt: TGTGCCAGTATTGCGGGGGTCGGGGAGCTGTTTTTT; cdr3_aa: CASIAGVGELFF
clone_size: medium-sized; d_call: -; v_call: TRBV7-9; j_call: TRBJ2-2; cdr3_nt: TGTGCCAGCAGCTACCCGACCGAGAACGCCGGGGAGCTGTTTTTT; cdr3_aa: CASSYPTENAGELFF
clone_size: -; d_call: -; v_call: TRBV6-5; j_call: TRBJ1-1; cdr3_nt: TGTGCCAGCAGTTACTCTGGGGGAGCTGAAGCTTTCTTT; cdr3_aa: CASSYSGGAEAFF
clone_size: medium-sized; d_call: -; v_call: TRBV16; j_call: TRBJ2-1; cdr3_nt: TGTGCCAGCAGCCAATCTAGCGGTGAGCAGTTCTTC; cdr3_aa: CASSQSSGEQFF
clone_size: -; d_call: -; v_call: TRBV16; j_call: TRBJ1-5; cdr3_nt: TGTGCCAGCAGCCAATGGAGGGACGGTCAGCCCCAGCATTTT; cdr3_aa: CASSQWRDGQPQHF
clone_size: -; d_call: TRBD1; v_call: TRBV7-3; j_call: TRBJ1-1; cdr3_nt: TGTGCCAGCAGCTTGCTTGGGACAGGGTTGAACACTGAAGCTTTCTTT; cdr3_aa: CASSLLGTGLNTEAFF
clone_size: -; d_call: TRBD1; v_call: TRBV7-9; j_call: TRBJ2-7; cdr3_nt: TGTGCCAGCAGCTTACCGGGACAGCCCTACGAGCAGTACTTC; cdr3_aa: CASSLPGQPYEQYF
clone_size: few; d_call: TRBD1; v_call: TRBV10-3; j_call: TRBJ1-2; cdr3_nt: TGTGCCATCAGTGAGGCGGACAGGGGGCGCAACTATGGCTACACCTTC; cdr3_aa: CAISEADRGRNYGYTF
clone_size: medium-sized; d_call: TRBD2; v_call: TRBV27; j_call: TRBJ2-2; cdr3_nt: TGTGCCAGCCGAGCCACCCCGGGAGGGGGCGGGGAGCTGTTTTTT; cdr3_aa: CASRATPGGGGELFF
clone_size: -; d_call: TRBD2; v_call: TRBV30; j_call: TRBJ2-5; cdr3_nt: TGTGCCTGGAGTGCCCCGGGACTAGGGACCCAGTACTTC; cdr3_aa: CAWSAPGLGTQYF
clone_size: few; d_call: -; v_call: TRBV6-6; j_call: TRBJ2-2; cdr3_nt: TGTGCCAGCAGTTCCTGGGGGGAGCTGTTTTTT; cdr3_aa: CASSSWGELFF
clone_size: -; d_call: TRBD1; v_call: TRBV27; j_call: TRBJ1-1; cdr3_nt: TGTGCCAGCAGCCTTACAGGGGTCGGCACTGAAGCTTTCTTT; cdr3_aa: CASSLTGVGTEAFF
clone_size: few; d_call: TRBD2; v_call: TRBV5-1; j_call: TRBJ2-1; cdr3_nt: TGCGCCAGCAGCTTGGCCGGGGGGGACGGAGCCTACAATGAGCAGTTCTTC; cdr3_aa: CASSLAGGDGAYNEQFF
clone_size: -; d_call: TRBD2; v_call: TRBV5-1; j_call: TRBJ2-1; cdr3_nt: TGCGCCAGCAGCTTGGCTGGCGGGGGGAAGAACAATGAGCAGTTCTTC; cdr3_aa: CASSLAGGGKNNEQFF
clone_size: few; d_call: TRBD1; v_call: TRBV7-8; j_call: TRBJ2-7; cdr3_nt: TGTGCCAGCAGCTTAGAGGGGGACAGCTACGAGCAGTACTTC; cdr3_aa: CASSLEGDSYEQYF
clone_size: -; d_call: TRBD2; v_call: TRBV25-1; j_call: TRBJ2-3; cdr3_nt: TGTGCCAGCAGTGATCGACTAGCGGGAGTGACAGATACGCAGTATTTT; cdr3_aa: CASSDRLAGVTDTQYF
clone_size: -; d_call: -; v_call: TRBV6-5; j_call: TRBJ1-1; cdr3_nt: TGTGCCAGCAGTGAGGACGCCTACGGGGAAGCTTTCTTT; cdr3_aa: CASSEDAYGEAFF
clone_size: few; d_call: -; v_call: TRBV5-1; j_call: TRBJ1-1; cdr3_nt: TGCGCCAGCAGGGCCCCCGGGGAGGGCGTACACACTGAAGCTTTCTTT; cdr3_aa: CASRAPGEGVHTEAFF
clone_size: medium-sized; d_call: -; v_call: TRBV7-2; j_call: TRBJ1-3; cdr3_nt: TGTGCCAGCAGCGGAACCGGAAACACCATATATTTT; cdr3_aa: CASSGTGNTIYF